Detailed here is one T cell receptor beta chain. The germline V gene encodes CDR1 SEHNR and CDR2 FQNEAQ (reference sequence). V was trimmed by 3 bases and J by 7 bases, leaving 12 bases between them. The CDR3 extends over 14 amino acids. The data were obtained in a study of T-cell memory formation after mild COVID-19. TCRdb itself ran the 5' RACE reads through MiXCR, one entry per CDR3 protein. The sample holds 280,000 or so distinct CDR3 sequences, less than 9.5% seen once. Sequencing was carried out using PBMCs or a T cell subset sorted from them (not recorded which). The chain combines TRBV7-9 with TRBJ2-2; a weak D match, TRBD1 (6 bases). The clonotype was recovered from a man aged 18 to 29 who had mild COVID-19 (a few samples of this study predate the infection). Cell type and time point are not known. The CDR3 bases are TGTGCCAGCAGCTTTACAGGGTTAAGCGGGGAGCTGTTTTTT. It is translated as CASSFTGLSGELFF.